The sequence of this TCR beta chain was determined in a study of blood T cells in healthy people across ages. Study conclusions and caveats: PBMCs went unsorted, and a conclusive naive versus antigen-experienced comparison was therefore prevented.

As for this clonotype: Its specificity is not known.

The CDR3 runs to 16 residues. The trim removed 2 bases at V and 0 bases at J, leaving 3 bases unmatched. Germline assignment: CDR1 LGHNA and CDR2 YNFKEQ. Together with a sample-barcoded 5' primer, a J-beta primer mix was included in a second PCR lasting about 7 to 11 cycles. Via MiXCR, TCRdb re-called the 5' RACE reads, giving one row per CDR3 protein. The sample holds over 500,000 distinct CDR3 sequences, 52% seen once. The chain employs TRBV4-2 and TRBJ2-1; 8 bases map to TRBD2. The sequence was collected from a woman of 80 years or more in good health. The sample comprised blood. The CDR3 DNA is TGTGCCAGCAGCCAACTAAGCGGGAGCTCCTACAATGAGCAGTTCTTC. Protein product: CASSQLSGSSYNEQFF.